The TCR beta chain under discussion was sequenced for a study of T cells expressing NK-cell markers. Study overall: In the group of eight sequenced donors, seven were HCMV-seropositive and one was seronegative. Points from the study as a whole: In a group of 5 to 7 donors, dominant NKG2C+ clonotypes represented roughly 1.0-7.5% of CD8+ T cells. It was still unclear whether expanded NKG2C+ T cell clones were HCMV specific. Where several donors were concerned, these clonotypes also led the CD3+CD56-NKG2C+ fraction.

Germline V gives CDR1 SGHRS, CDR2 YFSETQ. CDR3 length: 16 amino acids. As concerns this clonotype: Its antigen remains unidentified.

TCRdb derives one entry per CDR3 protein from the 5' RACE reads, leaving out DNA. This table holds a few hundred thousand distinct CDR3 sequences. This receptor was obtained from a man aged 18-30 years in good health. Sample: blood T cells: a sorted CD56 or NKG2C T cell subset, CD4+ or CD8+ T cells, or bulk PBMC T cells (not recorded which). The rearrangement joins TRBV5-1 to TRBJ2-1; the D call of TRBD2 rests on TCRdb alone, since no DNA is present to check it. The CDR3 region is CASSLGDGNSYNEQFF.